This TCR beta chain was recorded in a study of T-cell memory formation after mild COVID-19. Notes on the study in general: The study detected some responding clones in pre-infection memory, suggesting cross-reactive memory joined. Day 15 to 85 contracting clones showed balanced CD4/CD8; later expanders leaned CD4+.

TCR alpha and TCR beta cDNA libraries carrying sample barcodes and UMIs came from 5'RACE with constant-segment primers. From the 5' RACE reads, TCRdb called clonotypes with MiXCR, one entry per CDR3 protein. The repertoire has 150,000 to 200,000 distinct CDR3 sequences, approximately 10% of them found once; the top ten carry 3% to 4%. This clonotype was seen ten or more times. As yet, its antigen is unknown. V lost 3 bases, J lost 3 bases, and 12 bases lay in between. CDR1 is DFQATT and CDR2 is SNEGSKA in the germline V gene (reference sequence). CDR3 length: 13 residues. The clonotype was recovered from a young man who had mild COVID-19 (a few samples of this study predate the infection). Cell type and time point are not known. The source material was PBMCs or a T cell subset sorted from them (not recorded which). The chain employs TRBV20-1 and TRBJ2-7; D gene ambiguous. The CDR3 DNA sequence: TGCAGTGCTAGTAAAGGGCGCGGCTACGAGCAGTACTTC. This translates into CSASKGRGYEQYF.